These 10 T cell receptor beta chains share one sample of origin, sequenced in a study of T cell responses to AZD1222 COVID-19 vaccine. Generated by immunoSEQ multiplex PCR, the TCRdb table keeps only in-frame clones and is missing some. The sample lists around 150,000 clones; roughly 90% were seen once. Source: peripheral blood, taken 28 days after the second AZD1222 dose. All receptors derive from an adult who received the AZD1222 COVID-19 vaccine.

J is TRBJ1-1 and V is TRBV28; 8 positions agree with TRBD1. Per the germline V gene, CDR1 is MDHEN and CDR2 is SYDVKM. Trimming removed 6 bases from V and 2 bases from J; junction bases left unmatched: 5. This CDR3 contains 14 residues. The CDR3, as DNA: TGTGCCAGCAGCTCAGACAGGGGAAACACTGAAGCTTTCTTT. This translates into CASSSDRGNTEAFF. The full variable domain, its missing parts supplied by reference TRBV28 and TRBJ1-1, is DVKVTQSSRYLVKRTGEKVFLECVQDMDHENMFWYRQDPGLGLRLIYFSYDVKMKEKGDIPEGYSVSREKKERFSLILESASTNQTSMYLCASSSDRGNTEAFFGQGTRLTVV.

The chain recombines TRBV19 with TRBJ2-1; 7 nucleotides agree with TRBD2. Germline CDR1 reads LNHDA; CDR2 reads SQIVND (reference sequence). V shed 3 bases and J 6 bases; nucleotides not matched to a gene: 8. This CDR3 is built from 15 residues. DNA of the CDR3: TGTGCCAGTAGTATTGGCGGGAGCGTGGGCAATGAGCAGTTCTTC. Amino acids: CASSIGGSVGNEQFF.

This chain connects TRBV19 to TRBJ2-2; D may be TRBD1 (6 bases). The CDR3 spans 16 residues. V was trimmed by 6 bases and J by 4 bases, leaving 18 bases between them. Germline V CDR1 and CDR2: LNHDA, SQIVND (reference sequence). CDR3 sequence reads: CASSRQGPRVTGELFF. DNA for the CDR3: TGTGCCAGTAGCCGTCAGGGGCCCCGGGTCACCGGGGAGCTGTTTTTT.

V and J are TRBV19 and TRBJ2-1, with D perhaps matching TRBD2 (5 bases). The CDR3 is 16 amino acids. Trimming left V 4 bases short and J 2 bases short, with 15 bases between. The germline gives CDR1 LNHDA, CDR2 SQIVND (reference sequence). The CDR3 DNA reads TGTGCCAGTAGTACTTCCGGACTGCACGCCTACAATGAGCAGTTCTTC. Translated: CASSTSGLHAYNEQFF.

This chain joins TRBV6-1 and TRBJ2-3; D is unclear. The V end lost 2 bases, the J end lost 5 bases, and 11 bases lay between the germline ends. Germline V gives CDR1 MNHNS, CDR2 SASEGT. The CDR3 loop spans 14 amino acids. In DNA, the CDR3 is TGTGCCAGCAGTGAAATAAAGCTGTTAGATACGCAGTATTTT. Protein product: CASSEIKLLDTQYF.

The V and J genes are TRBV4-3 and TRBJ2-3; 8 bases align to TRBD2. V was clipped by 0 bases and J by 0 bases; unmatched bases: 11. The CDR3 spans 19 residues. Germline lookup yields CDR1 LGHNA and CDR2 YSLEER. CDR3 in DNA: TGCGCCAGCAGCCAAGATATGAGCGGGAGCGGGCTAAGCACAGATACGCAGTATTTT. Amino acid sequence: CASSQDMSGSGLSTDTQYF.

The chain combines TRBV5-1 with TRBJ2-7; 7 bases match TRBD1. In germline, CDR1 is SGHRS, CDR2 YFSETQ. The CDR3 sequence is 14 residues long. V lost 4 bases to trimming and J lost 6 bases; unmatched junction nucleotides: 10. For the CDR3, the DNA is TGCGCCAGCAGCGGAGCGACAGGGCTTGGCGAGCAGTACTTC. Encoded protein: CASSGATGLGEQYF.

The chain carries TRBV28 and TRBJ1-2; D is undetermined. The germline V gene encodes CDR1 MDHEN and CDR2 SYDVKM. CDR3 length equals 14 residues. V lost 6 bases, J lost 5 bases, and 16 bases lay in between. The CDR3: CASSRPSFPYGYTF. The CDR3 coding sequence is TGTGCCAGCAGCAGACCCTCCTTTCCATATGGCTACACCTTC.

This chain uses TRBV7-6 with TRBJ2-3; 9 bases fit TRBD2. This CDR3 is 17 amino acids long. CDR1 is SGHVS and CDR2 is FNYEAQ in the germline V gene. With 1 base clipped from V and 3 bases from J, the junction kept 8 bases outside the gene matches. The CDR3 region is CASSLVGLAFTTDTQYF. CDR3 nucleotide sequence: TGTGCCAGCAGCTTAGTCGGACTAGCGTTTACTACAGATACGCAGTATTTT.

The chain recombines TRBV24-1 with TRBJ2-7; 8 nucleotides match TRBD1. This CDR3 has 14 residues. With V trimmed by 4 bases and J by 5 bases, 6 bases remained unmatched. The germline gives CDR1 KGHDR, CDR2 SFDVKD. In DNA, the CDR3 is TGTGCCACCAGTGACCCGACAGGGGTCGACGAGCAGTACTTC. Amino acids: CATSDPTGVDEQYF.